Reported below is one T cell receptor beta chain. Its specificity is unknown. J gave up 9 bases and V 3 bases, and 12 bases lay outside the gene matches. Germline CDR1 SGHTA, CDR2 FQGNSA. The CDR3 contains 15 residues. This entry is derived from a study of CD8+CD57+ T cells in acquired aplastic anemia. It was patients with CD8+CD57+ cell expansion by flow cytometry who were chosen for sequencing. Among the patients, all had severe acquired aplastic anemia. Receipt of therapy had not occurred in any patient by the time of blood sampling. The study profiled TCR beta VDJ and CDR3 using genomic DNA as template. TCRdb recomputed calls from the reads with MiXCR, one row per CDR3 protein. The sample has roughly 250,000 distinct CDR3 sequences, roughly 82% seen once. Notes on the study in general: Patients did not significantly differ from controls in CD8+ Simpson's diversity. Patients shared just under 30 CD8+ CDR3 sequences with controls.

Sequencing was performed on sorted CD4+, CD8+, or CD8+CD57+ T cells (not recorded which) from PBMCs. This sequence originates from a human donor with aplastic anemia. This sequence joins TRBV7-2 and TRBJ2-3; 7 nucleotides line up with TRBD2. The CDR3 DNA follows: TGTGCCAGCAGCTTGACGGGCGGGAGCGGAGAGACGCAGTATTTT. Translation: CASSLTGGSGETQYF. Supplemented by reference TRBV7-2 and TRBJ2-3, the full variable domain reads GAGVSQSPSNKVTEKGKDVELRCDPISGHTALYWYRQSLGQGLEFLIYFQGNSAPDKSGLPSDRFSAERTGGSVSTLTIQRTQQEDSAVYLCASSLTGGSGETQYFGPGTRLTVL.